The rows below give T cell receptor beta chains drawn from one sample of a study of blood T cell repertoires in COVID-19. Only in-frame clones appear in the TCRdb table, and some are missing; sequencing was by immunoSEQ multiplex PCR. The sample has roughly 240,000 clones, around four fifths seen once. The specimen sequenced was peripheral blood. These receptors came from a man aged 55 to 70 who had recovered from COVID-19. CDR3s include the opening cysteine and the closing phenylalanine or tryptophan. D genes are given only for firm matches. Size tells how often a clone was seen (once, few, many) or the class of an expanded clone, and some rows leave it out.

>TRBJ1-1|TRBV5-1|.|14|TRBD1
TGCGCCAGCAGCTCAACAGGGGTAGGCACTGAAGCTTTCTTT
CASSSTGVGTEAFF
>TRBJ1-5|TRBV12-3/TRBV12-4|.|13|.
TGTGCCAGCAGTGCCAACAATGCTCAGCCCCAGCATTTT
CASSANNAQPQHF
>TRBJ1-3|TRBV6-5|.|15|.
TGTGCCAGCAGAGTTACGTCAGGATCTGGAAACACCATATATTTT
CASRVTSGSGNTIYF
>TRBJ2-1|TRBV29-1|.|12|.
TGCACCGTTGACAACACTACCAATGAGCAGTTCTTC
CTVDNTTNEQFF
>TRBJ2-7|TRBV5-1|.|14|TRBD1
TGCGCCAGCAGCTCAGGGGGCCGTATCTACGAGCAGTACTTC
CASSSGGRIYEQYF
>TRBJ2-1|TRBV7-7|.|13|.
TGTGCCAGCAGCTTAGTTCGCGGGAATGAGCAGTTCTTC
CASSLVRGNEQFF
>TRBJ2-5|TRBV5-4|once|16|TRBD2
TGTGCCAGCAGCAAGGGAGGGTCCGGGGCCGGCGAGACCCAGTACTTC
CASSKGGSGAGETQYF
>TRBJ1-4|TRBV15|.|17|.
TGTGCCACCAGCGGACGACCCGGGAAGCCAACTAATGAAAAACTGTTTTTT
CATSGRPGKPTNEKLFF
>TRBJ1-4|TRBV6-4|few|12|TRBD1
TGTGCCACTGGACAGGGTTATGAAAAACTGTTTTTT
CATGQGYEKLFF
>TRBJ2-1|TRBV29-1|few|15|TRBD2
TGCAGCGTTTCGCCGGGAGGGAGCTCCTACAATGAGCAGTTCTTC
CSVSPGGSSYNEQFF
>TRBJ2-5|TRBV7-2|.|17|TRBD2
TGTGCCAGCAGCTTAGGGACTAGCGGGAGGGCCGAAGAGACCCAGTACTTC
CASSLGTSGRAEETQYF
>TRBJ2-7|TRBV6-6|once|13|TRBD1
TGTGCCAGCCAGGGACAGGGGGCGCGGGAGCAGTACTTC
CASQGQGAREQYF
>TRBJ2-1|TRBV29-1|.|15|TRBD2
TGCAGCGCTAAGGGGGGGCTAGCGGGCTCAAATGAGCAGTTCTTC
CSAKGGLAGSNEQFF
>TRBJ2-1|TRBV11-2|.|12|TRBD1
TGTGCCAGCAGCTCACCGGGACAGGGGGTGTTCTTC
CASSSPGQGVFF
>TRBJ1-2|TRBV5-1|once|14|.
TGCGCCAGCAGCTTGAGCGGACCGTCCTATGGCTACACCTTC
CASSLSGPSYGYTF
>TRBJ1-2|TRBV5-1|.|14|TRBD1
TGCGCCAGCAGCTTGACCGACAGGGTGGATGGCTACACCTTC
CASSLTDRVDGYTF
>TRBJ1-5|TRBV27|.|13|.
TGTGCCAGCAGAACAGGGAGGGATCAGCCCCAGCATTTT
CASRTGRDQPQHF
>TRBJ2-5|TRBV4-1|once|14|.
TGCGCCAGCAGCCTGACAGTTACCCAAGAGACCCAGTACTTC
CASSLTVTQETQYF
>TRBJ2-1|TRBV10-2|.|15|TRBD2
TGCGCCAGCAGAGTAGGGACTAGCGGCTACAATGAGCAGTTCTTC
CASRVGTSGYNEQFF
>TRBJ1-1|TRBV6-5|.|14|TRBD1
TGTGCCAGCAGGTTGACAGGGATGAACACTGAAGCTTTCTTT
CASRLTGMNTEAFF
>TRBJ1-3|TRBV7-6|.|15|.
TGTGCCAGCAGCTTAGGGGCACTCTCTGGAAACACCATATATTTT
CASSLGALSGNTIYF
>TRBJ2-1|TRBV30|.|13|.
TGTGCCTGGGCCCCAGGGCTCTACAATGAGCAGTTCTTC
CAWAPGLYNEQFF
>TRBJ2-1|TRBV6-5|.|14|.
TGTGCCAGCAGTACACATATTGGAGACAATGAGCAGTTCTTC
CASSTHIGDNEQFF
>TRBJ1-2|TRBV7-9|.|16|TRBD1
TGTGCCAGCAGCTTAGACGTGGACAGGGGTAACTATGGCTACACCTTC
CASSLDVDRGNYGYTF
>TRBJ1-6|TRBV7-9|.|15|TRBD1
TGTGCCAGCAGAGGATGGGGACAGGAGAATTCACCCCTCCACTTT
CASRGWGQENSPLHF
>TRBJ2-7|TRBV2|.|15|TRBD1
TGTGCCAGCAGCACTAGGGTAAGGGGGCCCTACGAGCAGTACTTC
CASSTRVRGPYEQYF
>TRBJ2-1|TRBV11-2|.|15|.
TGTGCCAGCAGCTTAGATCCTGGCAGGTGGAATGAGCAGTTCTTC
CASSLDPGRWNEQFF
>TRBJ2-1|TRBV19|.|12|.
TGTGCCAGTAGTATAGTACAGGGAAGACCGTTCTTC
CASSIVQGRPFF
>TRBJ1-1|TRBV7-9|.|15|.
TGTGCCAGCAGCTCACGGCGGGGCTCGAACACTGAAGCTTTCTTT
CASSSRRGSNTEAFF
>TRBJ1-5|TRBV18|.|16|.
TGTGCCAGCTCACCAGATTCCGGTTATAGCAATCAGCCCCAGCATTTT
CASSPDSGYSNQPQHF
>TRBJ2-1|TRBV29-1|once|13|.
TGCAGCGCCCCGGGGGGCGGATACAATGAGCAGTTCTTC
CSAPGGGYNEQFF
>TRBJ1-2|TRBV5-1|.|16|TRBD1
TGCGCCAGCAGCTTGGAGGGGGCCAGGGCTAACTATGGCTACACCTTC
CASSLEGARANYGYTF
>TRBJ2-3|TRBV6-5|.|14|.
TGTGCCAGCAGGACGTCGTTGGGGCCAGATACGCAGTATTTT
CASRTSLGPDTQYF
>TRBJ1-1|TRBV5-1|.|15|.
TGCGCCAGCAGGCACAGGGTCGGAGGGAACACTGAAGCTTTCTTT
CASRHRVGGNTEAFF
>TRBJ2-5|TRBV5-4|.|17|TRBD2
TGTGCCAGCAGCTTTGCTAGCGGGACCCACGGCCAAGAGACCCAGTACTTC
CASSFASGTHGQETQYF
>TRBJ1-2|TRBV18|.|15|.
TGTGCCAGCTCCCCGGGGTTACCATCTAACTATGGCTACACCTTC
CASSPGLPSNYGYTF
>TRBJ2-2|TRBV5-1|few|12|.
TGCGCCAGCAGCAGCGACAGCGGGGAGCTGTTTTTT
CASSSDSGELFF
>TRBJ2-2|TRBV2|.|13|.
TGTGCTTCTCGCAGGGGCTGGACCGGGGAGCTGTTTTTT
CASRRGWTGELFF
>TRBJ1-6|TRBV7-8|once|15|.
TGTGCCAGCAGCTCTCGCGCGGGAGCCGGTTCACCCCTCCACTTT
CASSSRAGAGSPLHF
>TRBJ2-1|TRBV29-1|.|14|TRBD2
TGCAGCCTGACCCTAGCGGGAGTCGGGGTCGGGCAGTTCTTC
CSLTLAGVGVGQFF
>TRBJ1-5|TRBV19|.|19|TRBD1
TGTGCCAGTAGTAGCCACCGGGACAGGGGAATGAGGGACAATCAGCCCCAGCATTTT
CASSSHRDRGMRDNQPQHF
>TRBJ2-5|TRBV7-2|.|12|.
TGTGCCAGCAGCTTACCTGTGGAGACCCAGTACTTC
CASSLPVETQYF
>TRBJ2-3|TRBV5-1|.|16|TRBD1
TGCGCCAGCAGCACAACCGGGACAGGGGTGGCAGATACGCAGTATTTT
CASSTTGTGVADTQYF
>TRBJ2-7|TRBV7-3|.|16|TRBD2
TGTGCCAGCAGCCTCTGGACTAGCGGGGGGGCCACGCGGCAGTACTTC
CASSLWTSGGATRQYF
>TRBJ2-1|TRBV9|.|15|.
TGTGCCAGCAGCGTAGAACTGGGGGGAGGTCACGAGCAGTTCTTC
CASSVELGGGHEQFF
>TRBJ1-1|TRBV7-9|.|13|.
TGTGCCAGCAGCTTTTCGTTATCCACTGAAGCTTTCTTT
CASSFSLSTEAFF
>TRBJ2-7|TRBV30|.|16|.
TGTGCCTGGAGTGTGGCCAGCGGAATGGGCTCCTACGAGCAGTACTTC
CAWSVASGMGSYEQYF
>TRBJ2-2|TRBV5-8|.|16|.
TGTGCCAGCAGCTTCTGGGGCAGATCGAACACCGGGGAGCTGTTTTTT
CASSFWGRSNTGELFF